The rows below give T cell receptor beta chains drawn from one sample of a study of CD8+CD57+ T cells in acquired aplastic anemia. TCRdb ran MiXCR on the reads and lists one entry per CDR3 protein. The table shows more than 95,000 distinct CDR3 sequences, with approximately 40% occurring only once. Sequenced sample: sorted CD4+, CD8+, or CD8+CD57+ T cells (not recorded which) from PBMCs. These receptors were collected from a human donor with aplastic anemia. Both conserved end residues are part of each CDR3. D genes are given only for firm matches. Some rows mark clone size as missing; the rest say once, few, many or name a class of expanded clone.

J: TRBJ2-7; D: .; V: TRBV6-2/TRBV6-3; size: few; DNA: TGTGCCAGCAGTTACTCGTCTATCAGGGTCTTCTACGAGCAGTACTTC; CDR3: CASSYSSIRVFYEQYF
J: TRBJ2-7; D: .; V: TRBV2; size: .; DNA: TGTGCCAGCAGTTCGATGGGAGAGCAGTACTTC; CDR3: CASSSMGEQYF
J: TRBJ2-5; D: .; V: TRBV7-6; size: many; DNA: TGTGCCAGCAGCTTAGTAGGTGCTAGTCAAGAGACCCAGTACTTC; CDR3: CASSLVGASQETQYF
J: TRBJ2-1; D: .; V: TRBV11-2; size: .; DNA: TGTGCCAGCAGTTTAAATCCACAGGGATCCTACAATGGGCAGTTCTTC; CDR3: CASSLNPQGSYNGQFF
J: TRBJ2-7; D: .; V: TRBV24-1; size: .; DNA: TGTGCCACCAGTGACACCTACGAGCAGTACTTC; CDR3: CATSDTYEQYF
J: TRBJ1-2; D: .; V: TRBV6-1; size: many; DNA: TGTGCCACACAACCGGGGGTGGGGTATGGCTACACCTTC; CDR3: CATQPGVGYGYTF
J: TRBJ2-1; D: TRBD1; V: TRBV7-2; size: many; DNA: TGTGCCAGCAGCTCCCGACAGGGTTACTACAATGAGCAGTTCTTC; CDR3: CASSSRQGYYNEQFF
J: TRBJ1-6; D: .; V: TRBV3-1; size: many; DNA: TGTGCCAGCAGCCAAGATGGTGGATCACCCCTCCACTTT; CDR3: CASSQDGGSPLHF
J: TRBJ1-1; D: .; V: TRBV20-1; size: .; DNA: TGCAGTGCTAAGGGCAGGATAAAGGATGGGGCTTTCTTT; CDR3: CSAKGRIKDGAFF
J: TRBJ2-7; D: TRBD1; V: TRBV20-1; size: .; DNA: TGCAGTGCTAGCAAGTCCGGGACAGGGGTAGGACAGCAGTACTTC; CDR3: CSASKSGTGVGQQYF
J: TRBJ2-5; D: .; V: TRBV3-1; size: many; DNA: TGTGCCAGCAGCCAAGGACAGGCCCTCCAAGAGACCCAGTACTTC; CDR3: CASSQGQALQETQYF
J: TRBJ2-7; D: .; V: TRBV15; size: .; DNA: TGTGCCACCAGCAGAACCCTTCGGGACGGATACTACGAGCAGTACTTC; CDR3: CATSRTLRDGYYEQYF
J: TRBJ1-6; D: TRBD1; V: TRBV7-6; size: .; DNA: TGTGCCAGCAGCACCCGGACAGGGGATAATTCACCCCTCCACTTT; CDR3: CASSTRTGDNSPLHF
J: TRBJ2-3; D: TRBD2; V: TRBV3-1; size: few; DNA: TGTGCCAGCAGTTCACTAGCGGGGGGGCACGGAGATACGCAGTATTTT; CDR3: CASSSLAGGHGDTQYF
J: TRBJ2-7; D: TRBD1; V: TRBV9; size: many; DNA: TGTGCCAGCAGCGAGGCAGTCGGGACAGGGGGTTTCATCTACGAGCAGTACTTC; CDR3: CASSEAVGTGGFIYEQYF
J: TRBJ2-5; D: .; V: TRBV7-9; size: .; DNA: TGTGCCAGCGGGGGGCCTCAAGAGACCCAGTACTTC; CDR3: CASGGPQETQYF
J: TRBJ2-1; D: TRBD1; V: TRBV5-4; size: many; DNA: TGTGCCAGCAGTCTGACAGGGCAGAATGAGCAGTTCTTC; CDR3: CASSLTGQNEQFF
J: TRBJ1-1; D: TRBD1; V: TRBV2; size: .; DNA: TGTGCCACCAAGATAAGGGGGCAGTGCACTGAAGCTTTCTTT; CDR3: CATKIRGQCTEAFF
J: TRBJ2-3; D: .; V: TRBV7-2; size: .; DNA: TGTGCCAGCAGCGTACCTACAGATACGCAGTATTTT; CDR3: CASSVPTDTQYF
J: TRBJ2-7; D: TRBD1; V: TRBV11-2; size: many; DNA: TGTGCCAGCAGCCAACCGGGGACAGATAAGAACTACGAGCAGTACTTC; CDR3: CASSQPGTDKNYEQYF
J: TRBJ1-1; D: .; V: TRBV19; size: many; DNA: TGTGCCAGTAGTAGAGCTTTCTTT; CDR3: CASSRAFF
J: TRBJ1-6; D: .; V: TRBV20-1; size: .; DNA: TGCAGTGCAGGAAGCAATTCACCCCTCCACTTT; CDR3: CSAGSNSPLHF
J: TRBJ2-5; D: TRBD2; V: TRBV15; size: .; DNA: TGTGCCACCCGGCGGGGGAGAATAGGCCAAGAGACCCAGTACTTC; CDR3: CATRRGRIGQETQYF
J: TRBJ2-1; D: .; V: TRBV6-2/TRBV6-3; size: few; DNA: TGTGCCAGCAGTTACTGGTCGATGGTTGGCGGGACGCTGAGCAATGAGCAGTTCTTC; CDR3: CASSYWSMVGGTLSNEQFF
J: TRBJ2-6; D: TRBD1; V: TRBV5-4; size: few; DNA: TGTGCCAGCAGCTTGGAGGGCAGGGGGCGCCCTGGGGCCAACGTCCTGACTTTC; CDR3: CASSLEGRGRPGANVLTF
J: TRBJ2-1; D: .; V: TRBV9; size: many; DNA: TGTGCCAGCAGCGTAGACAAGGACCAGCTTACTTTC; CDR3: CASSVDKDQLTF
J: TRBJ1-1; D: .; V: TRBV19; size: many; DNA: TGTGCCAGTAGTGCAAGATCGACACGAGTGAACACTGAAGCTTTCTTT; CDR3: CASSARSTRVNTEAFF
J: TRBJ1-1; D: .; V: TRBV6-6; size: many; DNA: TGTGCCAGCACTGACCCGCCGAACACTGAAGCTTTCTTT; CDR3: CASTDPPNTEAFF